The 32 T cell receptor beta chains listed next were all sequenced from one sample in a study of CD8+ T cells in alopecia areata. TCR sequencing used cDNA made by reverse transcription of extracted RNA. Assay: immunoSEQ multiplex PCR; the TCRdb copy retains only in-frame clones and omits some. The data contain 150,000 to 200,000 clones, 55% to 75% of them singletons. Treatment given: oral pan-JAK inhibitor, 5-10 mg twice daily. The source was CD4+ T cells sorted from blood, collected at week 24, from a patient treated with tofacitinib. The source of these receptors is a human donor with alopecia areata.

V usage is TRBV4-1 and J usage is TRBJ2-1; D perhaps matches TRBD1 (5 bases). Germline CDR1 MGHRA, CDR2 YSYEKL. CDR3 size: 15 residues. Deletions cut 0 bases from V and 4 bases from J, with 10 bases between. CDR3 sequence (DNA): TGCGCCAGCAGCCAAGACGACAGAGTATACAATGAGCAGTTCTTC. Translated, it gives CASSQDDRVYNEQFF.

This clone was seen more than once but under ten times. The chain carries TRBV25-1 and TRBJ1-1, with no clear D. The V and J ends lost 7 bases and 1 base respectively, with 10 bases between them. This CDR3 is built from 13 residues. Germline-derived CDR1 and CDR2 are MGHDK and SYGVNS. CDR3 DNA: TGTGCCAGCACCGGGCAGTCGAACACTGAAGCTTTCTTT. Its translation: CASTGQSNTEAFF.

V and J are TRBV18 and TRBJ2-7, with 7 bases that match TRBD2. Trimming at V came to 3 bases and at J to 1 base, leaving 6 bases not matched to a gene. CDR1 KGHSH and CDR2 LQKENI come from the germline V gene. CDR3 length: 15 amino acids. CDR3 coding DNA: TGTGCCAGCTCACCCGGAATAGCGGGTTCCTACGAGCAGTACTTC. As protein: CASSPGIAGSYEQYF.

As to this clone: Its ends do not fully match the called genes, so a read error is possible. V and J are TRBV7-7 and TRBJ2-2, with 10 bases lining up with TRBD2. In germline, CDR1 is SSHAT, CDR2 FNYEAQ (reference sequence). The CDR3 runs to 21 residues. In DNA form, the CDR3 reads TGTGCTAGCAGCTTAGCGGGGCTAGCGGGGGCACCTACCCAGGACACCGGGGAGCTGTTTTTT. Translating it yields CASSLAGLAGAPTQDTGELFF.

This rearrangement joins TRBV9 to TRBJ2-7, with a tentative D call TRBD1 (5 bases). Germline-derived CDR1 and CDR2 are SGDLS and YYNGEE. The germline V and J ends were trimmed by 0 bases and 1 base, with 11 bases remaining between them. The CDR3 loop spans 15 amino acids. For the CDR3, the DNA is TGTGCCAGCAGCGTAGGACAGAGGAGTTCCTACGAGCAGTACTTC. It translates to CASSVGQRSSYEQYF. Based on the CDR3 plus reference TRBV9 and TRBJ2-7, the full variable domain is DSGVTQTPKHLITATGQRVTLRCSPRSGDLSVYWYQQSLDQGLQFLIQYYNGEERAKGNILERFSAQQFPDLHSELNLSSLELGDSALYFCASSVGQRSSYEQYFGPGTRLTVT.

The sample holds a few counts of this clone. The chain employs TRBV6-5 and TRBJ1-4; D is ambiguous. V was clipped by 5 bases and J by 0 bases, with 4 bases between them. The CDR3 is 13 residues long. Germline CDR1 and CDR2: MNHEY and SVGAGI. In DNA form, the CDR3 reads TGTGCCAGCAGTGGTGCAACTAATGAAAAACTGTTTTTT. Its translation is CASSGATNEKLFF.

The V call is TRBV5-6, the J call TRBJ1-1; D ambiguous. The ends were cut back, 2 bases at V and 5 bases at J, with 7 bases in the middle. The CDR3 runs to 12 residues. In germline, CDR1 is SGHDT, CDR2 YYEEEE. CDR3 nucleotides: TGTGCCAGCAGCTTTGCCAGAACTGAAGCTTTCTTT. It yields the protein CASSFARTEAFF.

Only one count was recorded for this clone. The CDR3 bases are TGTGCCAGCAGCTTCGACCCAGGAGGGCTCACTGAAGCTTTCTTT. This gives the protein CASSFDPGGLTEAFF. The chain uses TRBV5-6 and TRBJ1-1; D unclear. This CDR3 has 15 residues. The V and J ends lost 2 bases and 4 bases respectively, with 15 bases between them. CDR1 and CDR2 (germline): SGHDT, YYEEEE.

In this sample, this clone turned up a few times. This chain connects TRBV10-3 to TRBJ2-3, with 8 positions matching TRBD1. The germline V gene has CDR1 ENHRY and CDR2 SYGVKD. Trimming took 5 bases from V and 6 from J; bases not matched to a gene: 4. The CDR3 covers 13 residues. CDR3 nucleotides: TGTGCCATCAGTCCGGACAGGGCCGATACGCAGTATTTT. Translated: CAISPDRADTQYF.

This clone was counted once. This sequence joins TRBV29-1 and TRBJ2-5; possible D gene TRBD2, 6 bases. V was cut by 4 bases and J by 5 bases, with 14 bases left in between. The V gene's germline CDR1 is SQVTM and CDR2 ANQGSEA. The length of the CDR3 is 13 residues. CDR3 residues: CSVAGLARETQYF. The CDR3, as DNA: TGCAGCGTTGCGGGGCTAGCGCGGGAGACCCAGTACTTC.

V and J are TRBV5-1 and TRBJ2-6; D is possibly TRBD1 (5 bases). This CDR3 spans 16 amino acids. V gave up 2 bases and J gave up 0 bases, with 9 bases separating them. Germline V gene sequence: CDR1 SGHRS, CDR2 YFSETQ. DNA for the CDR3: TGCGCCAGCAGCTTTGACAGTGCCTCTGGGGCCAACGTCCTGACTTTC. Encoded protein: CASSFDSASGANVLTF.

V gene TRBV5-1 combines with J gene TRBJ2-1, with 8 bases that match TRBD1. The CDR3 loop spans 16 amino acids. The V gene's germline CDR1 is SGHRS and CDR2 YFSETQ. V gave up 4 bases and J gave up 5 bases; unmatched junction bases: 11. The chain's CDR3 is CASSMSPGQGDNEQFF. CDR3 bases: TGCGCCAGCAGCATGAGTCCCGGACAGGGCGACAATGAGCAGTTCTTC. Full variable domain (rest looked up from reference TRBV5-1 and TRBJ2-1): KAGVTQTPRYLIKTRGQQVTLSCSPISGHRSVSWYQQTPGQGLQFLFEYFSETQRNKGNFPGRFSGRQFSNSRSEMNVSTLELGDSALYLCASSMSPGQGDNEQFFGPGTRLTVL.

The chain recombines TRBV4-2 with TRBJ2-1; 8 positions match TRBD2. V shed 0 bases, J shed 5 bases, and the junction held 9 bases outside the gene matches. The CDR3 runs 17 residues. The germline V gene has CDR1 LGHNA and CDR2 YNFKEQ. The CDR3 spells CASSQEGSGGKNNEQFF. The CDR3 coding sequence is TGTGCCAGCAGCCAAGAGGGGAGCGGGGGTAAGAACAATGAGCAGTTCTTC.

This chain links TRBV6-5 with TRBJ1-1; a weak D match, TRBD1 (6 bases). The V end was cut by 2 bases, the J end by 2 bases, with 15 bases between. Germline values: CDR1 MNHEY, CDR2 SVGAGI. This CDR3 is 16 amino acids long. The CDR3 coding sequence is TGTGCCAGCAGTTACGTCCCCAGGGGCGGAAACACTGAAGCTTTCTTT. Translated, it gives CASSYVPRGGNTEAFF.

This clone has a single count. Here the CDR3 DNA reads TGTGCCAGTAGCGGGGTGTGGACGAACTATGGCTACACCTTC. Its translation: CASSGVWTNYGYTF. The rearrangement uses TRBV19 and TRBJ1-2; D not resolved. Trimming shortened V by 6 bases and J by 2 bases, and 13 bases separated the two germline ends. The CDR3 sequence is 14 residues long. Germline V gene lookup returns CDR1 LNHDA and CDR2 SQIVND (reference sequence).

This clone was counted between two and nine times. The chain joins TRBV30 to TRBJ1-2, with a possible D match to TRBD1 (6 bases). The ends were cut back, 0 bases at V and 7 bases at J, with 18 bases in the middle. Germline V gene sequence: CDR1 GTSNPN, CDR2 SVGIG (reference sequence). The CDR3 runs 15 residues. CDR3 protein: CAWSVITSGGSGYTF. The CDR3 region has the DNA TGTGCCTGGAGTGTAATCACCTCGGGGGGCAGTGGCTACACCTTC.

The J gene is TRBJ2-5, the V gene TRBV2, with 8 bases that match TRBD1. The CDR3 loop spans 16 amino acids. Germline values: CDR1 SNHLY, CDR2 FYNNEI. Trimming removed 0 bases from V and 5 bases from J; junction bases left unmatched: 8. In DNA, the CDR3 is TGTGCCAGCAGTGAAGCATTATACAGGGGGAGGGAGACCCAGTACTTC. Amino acid sequence: CASSEALYRGRETQYF.

V gene TRBV6-5 combines with J gene TRBJ2-2; D not resolved. The CDR3 spans 11 residues. Germline CDR1 MNHEY, CDR2 SVGAGI. V was pared by 6 bases and J by 6 bases, with 5 bases between. CDR3 nucleotides: TGTGCCAGCAGAATGGCCGGGGAGCTGTTTTTT. This sequence encodes CASRMAGELFF.

The table lists this clone with a few counts. The chain joins TRBV15 to TRBJ1-1; 7 positions agree with TRBD1. In germline, CDR1 is LNHNV, CDR2 YYDKDF (reference sequence). Germline trimming cut 4 bases from V and 0 bases from J; bases unmatched to any gene: 5. CDR3 size: 15 residues. The CDR3 loop reads CATSTPGQMNTEAFF. CDR3 in DNA: TGTGCCACCAGCACCCCGGGACAGATGAACACTGAAGCTTTCTTT. Variable domain in full (rest from reference TRBV15 and TRBJ1-1): DAMVIQNPRYQVTQFGKPVTLSCSQTLNHNVMYWYQQKSSQAPKLLFHYYDKDFNNEADTPDNFQSRRPNTSFCFLDIRSPGLGDTAMYLCATSTPGQMNTEAFFGQGTRLTVV.

The chain combines TRBV27 with TRBJ1-1; D might be TRBD1 (5 bases). Trimming left V 8 bases short and J 4 bases short, with 17 bases between. From germline, CDR1 is MNHEY and CDR2 SMNVEV (reference sequence). CDR3 size: 14 residues. DNA for the CDR3: TGTGCCAGCTCATGGACACCCCGCGGCACTGAAGCTTTCTTT. Residues: CASSWTPRGTEAFF.

The chain joins TRBV20-1 to TRBJ2-5, with D uncertain. The V end was cut by 1 base, the J end by 5 bases, with 5 bases between. The CDR3 sequence is 11 residues long. Germline CDR1 DFQATT, CDR2 SNEGSKA (reference sequence). This CDR3 reads CSARAWETQYF. The CDR3, as DNA: TGCAGTGCTAGAGCTTGGGAGACCCAGTACTTC.

As concerns this clone: This sample also contains other DNA sequences that code for the same CDR3. The rearrangement joins TRBV30 to TRBJ1-5; D gene uncertain. Germline V CDR1 and CDR2: GTSNPN, SVGIG (reference sequence). V lost 0 bases, J lost 7 bases, and 10 bases lay in between. The CDR3 has 13 residues. The CDR3 DNA is TGTGCCTGGAGTGTACGGGGTGGGCAGCCCCAGCATTTT. This sequence encodes CAWSVRGGQPQHF.

The V gene is TRBV6-5, the J gene TRBJ1-2; 8 nucleotides match TRBD1. The CDR3 extends over 13 amino acids. CDR1 is MNHEY, CDR2 SVGAGI, per germline. V gave up 6 bases and J gave up 11 bases; unmatched junction bases: 11. The CDR3 region has the DNA TGTGCCAGCAGGACTCCACAGGGGGGGTTTTACACCTTC. It yields the protein CASRTPQGGFYTF.

The genes are TRBV5-6 and TRBJ1-2, with D hard to call. Trimming cost V 4 bases and J 0 bases, with 4 bases left between them. CDR1 SGHDT and CDR2 YYEEEE come from the germline V gene. The CDR3 has 12 amino acids. Here the CDR3 DNA reads TGTGCCAGCAGCACCCCTAACTATGGCTACACCTTC. Translating it yields CASSTPNYGYTF.

The rearrangement uses TRBV29-1 and TRBJ1-2; D unresolved. Germline V gene data show CDR1 as SQVTM and CDR2 as ANQGSEA. This CDR3 comprises 12 residues. V gave up 7 bases and J gave up 0 bases, with 9 bases separating them. The CDR3 loop reads CSAQPPNYGYTF. The CDR3 nucleotides are TGCAGCGCACAACCTCCTAACTATGGCTACACCTTC.

The CDR3 DNA reads as TGCAGCGTTGTTATGAACACTGAAGCTTTCTTT. Encoded protein: CSVVMNTEAFF. The rearrangement uses TRBV29-1 and TRBJ1-1; D remains ambiguous. Trimming cost V 4 bases and J 0 bases, with 3 bases left between them. In germline, CDR1 is SQVTM, CDR2 ANQGSEA. CDR3 size: 11 residues.

This rearrangement joins TRBV5-1 to TRBJ2-2, with no clear D. This CDR3 comprises 13 residues. V gave up 0 bases and J gave up 4 bases, with 4 bases separating them. Germline-derived CDR1 and CDR2 are SGHRS and YFSETQ. CDR3: CASSLVATGELFF. DNA of the CDR3: TGCGCCAGCAGCTTGGTAGCCACCGGGGAGCTGTTTTTT.

The rearrangement joins TRBV29-1 to TRBJ1-2, with D maybe TRBD1 (6 bases). V was trimmed by 4 bases and J by 6 bases, leaving 12 bases between them. The CDR3 consists of 12 residues. Germline assignment: CDR1 SQVTM and CDR2 ANQGSEA. CDR3 amino acids: CSVAQGLNGYTF. The CDR3 DNA reads TGCAGCGTTGCACAGGGCCTCAATGGCTACACCTTC. Full variable domain (missing parts from reference TRBV29-1 and TRBJ1-2): SAVISQKPSRDICQRGTSLTIQCQVDSQVTMMFWYRQQPGQSLTLIATANQGSEATYESGFVIDKFPISRPNLTFSTLTVSNMSPEDSSIYLCSVAQGLNGYTFGSGTRLTVV.

The chain recombines TRBV29-1 with TRBJ2-2; 10 bases match TRBD2. This CDR3 is built from 14 residues. Trimming at V came to 4 bases and at J to 6 bases, leaving 5 bases not matched to a gene. The germline V gene has CDR1 SQVTM and CDR2 ANQGSEA. The CDR3: CSVGSGGAAGELFF. As DNA, the CDR3 is TGCAGCGTTGGAAGCGGGGGGGCAGCCGGGGAGCTGTTTTTT.

This chain uses TRBV6-1 with TRBJ2-7; no definite D call. V shed 3 bases and J shed 3 bases, with 9 bases lying between them. Germline lookup yields CDR1 MNHNS and CDR2 SASEGT. The length of the CDR3 is 13 residues. The CDR3 nucleotides are TGTGCCAGCAGTGACGGGCAGAGCTACGAGCAGTACTTC. Translation: CASSDGQSYEQYF.

V usage is TRBV30 and J usage is TRBJ2-1; D is possibly TRBD1 (7 bases). The length of the CDR3 is 15 residues. Germline CDR1 is GTSNPN and CDR2 is SVGIG (reference sequence). V shed 3 bases and J shed 2 bases, with 14 bases lying between them. This CDR3 is CAWRGGTDTYNEQFF. The CDR3 DNA follows: TGTGCCTGGAGGGGCGGGACAGATACCTACAATGAGCAGTTCTTC.

V gene TRBV5-6 combines with J gene TRBJ1-5; possibly TRBD1 for D (5 bases). Germline values: CDR1 SGHDT, CDR2 YYEEEE. Trimming left V 4 bases short and J 0 bases short, with 14 bases between. The CDR3 has 16 amino acids. The CDR3 nucleotides are TGTGCCAGCAGCCCCGGACGGGGGTATAGCAATCAGCCCCAGCATTTT. This gives the protein CASSPGRGYSNQPQHF.